This paragraph reports one TCR beta chain. Antigen unknown. Sequencing used immunoSEQ multiplex PCR; TCRdb keeps in-frame clones, though not all of them. The sample contains 100,000 to 110,000 clones, roughly 87% of which appear only once. These data originate in a study of graft-versus-host responses after intestinal transplantation. Overall study results and limits: GvH clones turned up in recipient marrow; some had shown up first in ileum or blood.

This TCR was recovered from a human donor who was the organ donor for an intestinal transplant. The input for sequencing was unstimulated CD4+ T cells sorted from spleen or lymph node cells, taken before transplant.

CDR3 nucleotides: TGTGCCAGCAGTTTCGGGGACAGGCAGGGAGAGACCCAGTACTTC. Protein: CASSFGDRQGETQYF. The chain combines TRBV27 with TRBJ2-5; the match to TRBD1 covers 8 bases. J gave up 4 bases and V 3 bases, and 7 bases lay outside the gene matches. Germline lookup yields CDR1 MNHEY and CDR2 SMNVEV (reference sequence). The length of the CDR3 is 15 residues.